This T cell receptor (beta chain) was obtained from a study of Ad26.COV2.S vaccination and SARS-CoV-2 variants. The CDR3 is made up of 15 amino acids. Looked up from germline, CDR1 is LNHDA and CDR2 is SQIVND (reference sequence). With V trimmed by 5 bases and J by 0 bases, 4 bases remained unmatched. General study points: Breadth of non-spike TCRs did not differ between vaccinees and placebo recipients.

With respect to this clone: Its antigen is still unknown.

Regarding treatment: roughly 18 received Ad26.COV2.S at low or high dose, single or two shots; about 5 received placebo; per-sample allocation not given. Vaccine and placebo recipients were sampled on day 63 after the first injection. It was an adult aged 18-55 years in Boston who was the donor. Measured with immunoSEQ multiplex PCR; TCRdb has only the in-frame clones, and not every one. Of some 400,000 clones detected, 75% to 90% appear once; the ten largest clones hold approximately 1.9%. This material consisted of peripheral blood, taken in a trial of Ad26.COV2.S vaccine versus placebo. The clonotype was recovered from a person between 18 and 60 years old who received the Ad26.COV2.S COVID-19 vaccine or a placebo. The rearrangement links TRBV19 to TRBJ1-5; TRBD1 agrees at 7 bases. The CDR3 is CASSSTGHSNQPQHF. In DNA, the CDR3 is TGTGCCAGTAGTTCGACAGGGCATAGCAATCAGCCCCAGCATTTT. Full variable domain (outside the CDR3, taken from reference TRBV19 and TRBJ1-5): DGGITQSPKYLFRKEGQNVTLSCEQNLNHDAMYWYRQDPGQGLRLIYYSQIVNDFQKGDIAEGYSVSREKKESFPLTVTSAQKNPTAFYLCASSSTGHSNQPQHFGDGTRLSIL.